These T cell receptor beta chains were read from a single sample in a study of glioma-infiltrating T cells. One entry per CDR3 protein results from TCRdb running MiXCR on the multiplex PCR reads. Counted here are more than 95,000 distinct CDR3 sequences, approximately 25% occurring once; the ten biggest clones make up around 15%. Source material: glioma tissue, nonneoplastic brain tissue, or PBMCs (not recorded which). Receptors were obtained from a human donor with low-grade glioma or glioblastoma, undergoing nonglioma brain surgery, or in good health (not recorded which). Each CDR3 is given with its conserved first and last residue. D genes are given only for firm matches. Only some rows state a clone size, as once, few, many or a class for expanded clones.

d_call: -; clone_size: many; v_call: TRBV27; j_call: TRBJ1-2; cdr3_nt: TGTGCCAGCAGTTCCCGGCAGGGACCCTATGGCTACACCTTC; cdr3_aa: CASSSRQGPYGYTF
d_call: -; clone_size: many; v_call: TRBV20-1; j_call: TRBJ2-5; cdr3_nt: TGCAGTGCTAGACGGGGGGCAGGAGAGACCCAGTACTTC; cdr3_aa: CSARRGAGETQYF
d_call: -; clone_size: -; v_call: TRBV5-6; j_call: TRBJ1-3; cdr3_nt: TGTGCCAGCAGCATCTCTGACTCCGGGACGTCTGGAAACGCCATATATTTT; cdr3_aa: CASSISDSGTSGNAIYF
d_call: -; clone_size: many; v_call: TRBV7-2; j_call: TRBJ2-3; cdr3_nt: TGTGCCAGCAGCTTAGAAGGGTTGGGCTGGAGCACAGATACGCAGTATTTT; cdr3_aa: CASSLEGLGWSTDTQYF
d_call: -; clone_size: many; v_call: TRBV7-2; j_call: TRBJ2-5; cdr3_nt: TGTGCCAGCAGCTTAGGGGGGGACGGGGAGACCCAGTACTTC; cdr3_aa: CASSLGGDGETQYF
d_call: -; clone_size: -; v_call: TRBV12-3/TRBV12-4; j_call: TRBJ2-7; cdr3_nt: TGTGCCAGCACCCCCTATGGCAGGGGCTCCTACGAGCAGTACTTC; cdr3_aa: CASTPYGRGSYEQYF
d_call: TRBD1; clone_size: -; v_call: TRBV14; j_call: TRBJ1-1; cdr3_nt: TGTGCCAGCAGCTCACAGGGGGCTCTGAACAATGAAGCTATCTTT; cdr3_aa: CASSSQGALNNEAIF
d_call: -; clone_size: few; v_call: TRBV7-9; j_call: TRBJ2-2; cdr3_nt: TGTGCCAGCAGCTTAGTTGATAACACCGGGGAGCTGTTTTTT; cdr3_aa: CASSLVDNTGELFF
d_call: -; clone_size: -; v_call: TRBV6-2/TRBV6-3; j_call: TRBJ2-3; cdr3_nt: TGTGCCAGCAGTTACGGAGGGAGTGGTACAGATACGCAGTATTTT; cdr3_aa: CASSYGGSGTDTQYF
d_call: -; clone_size: many; v_call: TRBV4-1; j_call: TRBJ1-5; cdr3_nt: TGCGCCAGCAGCCAAGCGACTATTAGCAATCAGCCCCAGCATTTT; cdr3_aa: CASSQATISNQPQHF
d_call: -; clone_size: many; v_call: TRBV4-1; j_call: TRBJ2-7; cdr3_nt: TGCGCCAGCAGCCTTGGGGGTGGCTTTGACTCCTACGAGCAGTACTTC; cdr3_aa: CASSLGGGFDSYEQYF
d_call: -; clone_size: many; v_call: TRBV7-9; j_call: TRBJ1-2; cdr3_nt: TGTGCCAGCAGCGCTACTAACTATGGCTACACCTTC; cdr3_aa: CASSATNYGYTF
d_call: TRBD2; clone_size: many; v_call: TRBV11-2; j_call: TRBJ2-1; cdr3_nt: TGTGCCAGCAGCGCGAGACTAGCGGCCTACAATGAGCAGTTCTTC; cdr3_aa: CASSARLAAYNEQFF
d_call: -; clone_size: -; v_call: TRBV5-1; j_call: TRBJ1-5; cdr3_nt: TGCGCCAGCAGCCTGGACGCCGGCAATCAGCCCCAGCATTTT; cdr3_aa: CASSLDAGNQPQHF
d_call: TRBD1; clone_size: -; v_call: TRBV28; j_call: TRBJ2-7; cdr3_nt: TGTGCCAGCAGGGACAGGGGAGGCCCCTACGAGCAGTACTTC; cdr3_aa: CASRDRGGPYEQYF
d_call: TRBD2; clone_size: many; v_call: TRBV20-1; j_call: TRBJ2-3; cdr3_nt: TGCAGTGCCCTACGAGGTAGCGGGAGGCCGTCCACAGATACGCAGTATTTT; cdr3_aa: CSALRGSGRPSTDTQYF
d_call: -; clone_size: many; v_call: TRBV20-1; j_call: TRBJ2-5; cdr3_nt: TGCAGTGTTCGAGGGTTAGAGACCCAGTACTTC; cdr3_aa: CSVRGLETQYF
d_call: -; clone_size: many; v_call: TRBV28; j_call: TRBJ2-7; cdr3_nt: TGTGCCAGCAGTTGGGTTCCAGGGAGTTTCTACGAGCAGTACTTC; cdr3_aa: CASSWVPGSFYEQYF
d_call: -; clone_size: few; v_call: TRBV20-1; j_call: TRBJ2-5; cdr3_nt: TGCAGTGCAGTGGGCAGGGATGGGAGAAGCGAGACCCAGTACTTC; cdr3_aa: CSAVGRDGRSETQYF
d_call: TRBD1; clone_size: many; v_call: TRBV15; j_call: TRBJ2-7; cdr3_nt: TGTGCCACCAGCGGATCGACAGGGGGCGAGCAGTACTTC; cdr3_aa: CATSGSTGGEQYF
d_call: -; clone_size: many; v_call: TRBV12-3/TRBV12-4; j_call: TRBJ1-2; cdr3_nt: TGTGCCAGCAGTTTTAACCCCAGCGGTCTCTATGGCTACACCTTC; cdr3_aa: CASSFNPSGLYGYTF
d_call: -; clone_size: many; v_call: TRBV18; j_call: TRBJ2-3; cdr3_nt: TGTGCCAGTTCACCCTGGCAGGGATTCACAGATACGCAGTATTTT; cdr3_aa: CASSPWQGFTDTQYF
d_call: -; clone_size: many; v_call: TRBV20-1; j_call: TRBJ2-2; cdr3_nt: TGCAGTGCCAAAATGGGGGGAACCGGGGAGCTGTTTTTT; cdr3_aa: CSAKMGGTGELFF